This TCR beta chain appears in the sequencing data of a study of molecular identifiers for immune sequencing clone quantification. From the PCR reads, TCRdb called clonotypes with MiXCR, one entry per CDR3 protein. The sample shows fewer than 70,000 distinct CDR3 sequences, less than 20% of them seen only once. This clonotype was seen at least ten times. V was shortened by 1 base and J by 4 bases, with 14 bases between the two germline ends. Germline values: CDR1 DFQATT, CDR2 SNEGSKA (reference sequence). The CDR3 runs 15 residues. The sample was naive CD8+ T cells from blood, with Jurkat cell RNA spiked in. The subset is: FACS-sorted CD8+CD4-CCR7+CD45RA+ naive T cells. The chain joins TRBV20-1 to TRBJ2-1; D is unclear. This sequence originates from a human donor in good health. Some libraries in this study had Jurkat cell RNA spiked in. The CDR3 nucleotides read TGCAGTGCTAGAGTACCCGGCAAAGGGTACAATGAGCAGTTCTTC. The encoded protein is CSARVPGKGYNEQFF.